The source of this TCR beta chain is a study of blood T cells in healthy people across ages. The wider study: Capture by template switching was about one barcoded beta molecule per two T cells.

The study isolated at least 6.5 million PBMCs from each sample. For the second PCR, which ran for about 6 to 11 cycles, a sample-barcoded 5' primer and a J-beta primer mix were used. Each CDR3 protein gets one entry after TCRdb re-called the 5' RACE reads with MiXCR. The sample has about 1,400,000 distinct CDR3 sequences, roughly 64% seen once. A note on this clonotype: The junction and the germline gene differ at one end; a read error may be behind it.

The CDR3 sequence is 12 residues long. The V gene's germline CDR1 is GTSNPN and CDR2 SVGIG (reference sequence). V is TRBV30 and J is TRBJ2-7; D is perhaps TRBD2 (5 bases). The TCR comes from a man aged 18 to 30 in good health. The sequencing sample was made of blood. The CDR3 DNA reads TGTGCCGGGAGTGTAGAGGACTACGAGCAGTACTTC. Its translation: CAGSVEDYEQYF.